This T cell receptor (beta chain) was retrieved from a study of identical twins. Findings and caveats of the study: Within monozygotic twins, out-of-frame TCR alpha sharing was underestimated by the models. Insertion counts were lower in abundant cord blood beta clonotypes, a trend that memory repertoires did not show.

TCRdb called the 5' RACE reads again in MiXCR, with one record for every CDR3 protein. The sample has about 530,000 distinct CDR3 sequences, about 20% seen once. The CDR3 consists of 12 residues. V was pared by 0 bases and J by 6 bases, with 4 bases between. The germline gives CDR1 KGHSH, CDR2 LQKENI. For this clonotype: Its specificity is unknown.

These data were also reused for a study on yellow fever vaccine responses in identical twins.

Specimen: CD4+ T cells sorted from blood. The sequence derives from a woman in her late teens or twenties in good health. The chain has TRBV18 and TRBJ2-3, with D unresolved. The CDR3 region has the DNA TGTGCCAGCTCACCACCGAGCGATACGCAGTATTTT. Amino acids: CASSPPSDTQYF. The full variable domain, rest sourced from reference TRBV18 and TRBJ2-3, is NAGVMQNPRHLVRRRGQEARLRCSPMKGHSHVYWYRQLPEEGLKFMVYLQKENIIDESGMPKERFSAEFPKEGPSILRIQQVVRGDSAAYFCASSPPSDTQYFGPGTRLTVL.